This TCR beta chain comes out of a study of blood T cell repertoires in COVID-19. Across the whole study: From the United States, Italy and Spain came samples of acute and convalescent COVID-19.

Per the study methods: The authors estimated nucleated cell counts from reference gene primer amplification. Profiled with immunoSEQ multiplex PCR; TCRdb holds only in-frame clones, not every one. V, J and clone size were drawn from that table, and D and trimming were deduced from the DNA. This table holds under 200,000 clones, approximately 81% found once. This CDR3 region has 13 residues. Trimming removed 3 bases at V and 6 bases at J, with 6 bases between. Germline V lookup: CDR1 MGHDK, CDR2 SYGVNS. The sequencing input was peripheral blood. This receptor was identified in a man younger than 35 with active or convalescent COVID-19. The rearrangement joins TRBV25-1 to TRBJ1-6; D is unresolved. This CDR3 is CASSDTSNSPLHF. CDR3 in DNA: TGTGCCAGCAGTGATACTAGTAATTCACCCCTCCACTTT.